This entry features one T cell receptor (beta chain) sequence. The donors formed part of the 120-subject validation cohort, distinct from the roughly 700-subject first cohort. The data originate from a study of cytomegalovirus exposure and HLA in healthy donors. Study in general: In a later analysis, it was reported that the approximately 120 validation repertoires had been produced on the same platform as the 670 or so repertoires belonging to the first cohort.

Profiling relied on immunoSEQ multiplex PCR, and the TCRdb table lists in-frame clones only, not all of them. The sample has 300,000 to 350,000 clones; around 90% are singletons. Sequenced material: PBMCs. This sequence was found in a man aged 25 to 40 in good health and CMV-seronegative.

CDR3 residues: CASRPAGADNEQFF. The CDR3 coding sequence is TGTGCCAGCAGGCCCGCCGGTGCGGACAATGAGCAGTTCTTC. The V call is TRBV6-5, the J call TRBJ2-1; D gene ambiguous. CDR1 MNHEY and CDR2 SVGAGI come from the germline V gene. This CDR3 region has 14 residues. Trimming left V 6 bases short and J 5 bases short, with 14 bases between.